This TCR beta chain was profiled in a study of a mutant IDH1 vaccine in newly diagnosed glioma. Method: immunoSEQ multiplex PCR; TCRdb's copy keeps in-frame clones and lacks some. The sample carries over 95,000 clones, 90% recorded once. Study-wide results and caveats: Apparently, pseudoprogression bore no relation to changes among the top peripheral T cell clonotypes.

The germline V gene encodes CDR1 MDHEN and CDR2 SYDVKM. V was trimmed by 3 bases and J by 9 bases, leaving 9 bases between them. The CDR3 consists of 11 residues. This clone was recorded many times. As yet, its antigen is unknown. The time point is: week 11, during vaccination. In the vaccine, a single dose held 300 ug of the mutant IDH1 20-mer peptide, along with topical imiquimod. The sample in question was PBMCs, obtained from a glioma patient whose treatment included an IDH1 peptide vaccine. The chain is built from TRBV28 and TRBJ2-7; perhaps TRBD2 as D (5 bases). This receptor was identified in a woman aged 50 to 60 with glioma. CDR3 loop: CASSLRDRQYF. The CDR3 DNA reads as TGTGCCAGCAGTTTGAGGGATAGGCAGTACTTC.